Listed below are T cell receptor beta chains from one sample, sequenced in a study of blood T cell repertoires in COVID-19. Sequencing used immunoSEQ multiplex PCR; TCRdb keeps in-frame clones, though not all of them. The sample lists approximately 440,000 clones, approximately 86% occurring once. Sample: PBMCs or T cells enriched from blood (not recorded which). The receptors derive from a woman in her late teens or twenties who had recovered from COVID-19. Both conserved end residues are part of each CDR3. D genes are given only for firm matches. A row's size may be missing; if present it is once, few, many or a size class.

abundance,j_gene,v_gene,d_gene,CDR3aa,CDR3nt
-,TRBJ1-1,TRBV6-1,-,CASSDRAERAPEAFF,TGTGCCAGCAGTGACCGGGCCGAGAGGGCCCCTGAAGCTTTCTTT
-,TRBJ1-2,TRBV19,-,CATRRAAHIYGYTF,TGTGCCACCCGCAGGGCAGCTCACATTTATGGCTACACCTTC
-,TRBJ1-5,TRBV28,-,CASSQVQPQHF,TGTGCCAGCAGTCAGGTTCAGCCCCAGCATTTT
few,TRBJ2-2,TRBV4-2,-,CASSQEAVTGELFF,TGTGCCAGCAGCCAAGAAGCGGTCACCGGGGAGCTGTTTTTT
-,TRBJ1-1,TRBV5-6,-,CASSLKPGGNTEAFF,TGTGCCAGCAGCTTGAAGCCCGGGGGGAACACTGAAGCTTTCTTT
-,TRBJ2-3,TRBV11-2,-,CASSHGQSTDTQYF,TGTGCCAGCAGCCATGGACAGAGCACAGATACGCAGTATTTT
once,TRBJ2-1,TRBV4-1,-,CASSQGTFPSSYNEQFF,TGCGCCAGCAGCCAGGGGACTTTCCCTAGCTCCTACAATGAGCAGTTCTTC
-,TRBJ2-7,TRBV4-2,-,CASSQEEELGAYEQYF,TGTGCCAGCAGCCAAGAGGAGGAACTGGGGGCTTACGAGCAGTACTTC
-,TRBJ2-2,TRBV18,-,CASSPYQRTGELFF,TGTGCCAGCTCACCATACCAGAGGACCGGGGAGCTGTTTTTT
-,TRBJ1-2,TRBV28,TRBD1,CASSSGGLVNYGYTF,TGTGCCAGCAGTTCAGGGGGGTTGGTTAACTATGGCTACACCTTC
few,TRBJ1-6,TRBV7-9,-,CASSPVGSGDSPLHF,TGTGCCAGCAGCCCAGTGGGGTCAGGGGATTCACCCCTCCACTTT
once,TRBJ2-3,TRBV7-2,TRBD2,CASSLGPSGGLTDTQYF,TGTGCCAGCAGCTTAGGGCCTAGCGGGGGGCTCACAGATACGCAGTATTTT
-,TRBJ1-5,TRBV9,-,CASSVVTGVGQPQHF,TGTGCCAGCAGCGTAGTCACGGGGGTAGGTCAGCCCCAGCATTTT
-,TRBJ1-1,TRBV5-5,-,CASSPRGDTEAFF,TGTGCCAGCAGCCCCCGCGGGGACACTGAAGCTTTCTTT
-,TRBJ1-6,TRBV3-1/TRBV3-2,-,CASSPLEAASPLHF,TGTGCCAGCAGCCCACTGGAGGCGGCTTCACCCCTCCACTTT
-,TRBJ1-1,TRBV11-2,-,CASSLGMGGMNTEAFF,TGTGCCAGCAGCTTAGGAATGGGGGGGATGAACACTGAAGCTTTCTTT
-,TRBJ2-7,TRBV9,TRBD1,CASSPQGEGYEQYF,TGTGCCAGCAGCCCTCAGGGGGAAGGCTACGAGCAGTACTTC
once,TRBJ1-2,TRBV28,-,CACYNTGYGYTF,TGTGCCTGCTATAACACGGGTTATGGCTACACCTTC
once,TRBJ2-1,TRBV5-1,-,CASSLAGGGGGDEQFF,TGCGCCAGCAGCTTGGCCGGGGGCGGGGGAGGTGATGAGCAGTTCTTC
-,TRBJ1-2,TRBV30,-,CAGGRGGANGYTF,TGTGCCGGGGGACGAGGGGGGGCAAATGGCTACACCTTC
-,TRBJ2-5,TRBV3-1/TRBV3-2,TRBD1,CASSHAGGQYF,TGTGCCAGCAGCCACGCAGGGGGACAGTACTTC
-,TRBJ2-1,TRBV9,TRBD2,CASSLAGGLHNEQFF,TGTGCCAGCAGCCTAGCGGGCGGACTTCACAATGAGCAGTTCTTC
few,TRBJ1-2,TRBV28,-,CASSVGGDYGYTF,TGTGCCAGCAGTGTGGGGGGGGACTATGGCTACACCTTC
-,TRBJ1-1,TRBV5-1,-,CASSVRVNTEAFF,TGCGCCAGCAGCGTCAGGGTGAACACTGAAGCTTTCTTT
-,TRBJ2-1,TRBV21-1,-,CASSKGKRTSGENEQFF,TGTGCCAGCAGCAAGGGGAAAAGGACTAGCGGGGAAAATGAGCAGTTCTTC
-,TRBJ1-2,TRBV5-5,TRBD1,CASSWETGYFYHYTF,TGTGCCAGCAGCTGGGAGACAGGGTACTTCTATCACTACACCTTC
-,TRBJ2-1,TRBV19,TRBD2,CASRQRGEFEQFF,TGTGCCAGTAGACAGCGGGGGGAATTCGAGCAGTTCTTC
-,TRBJ2-7,TRBV6-6,TRBD2,CASRRGSSYEQYF,TGTGCCAGTCGGCGGGGGAGCTCCTACGAGCAGTACTTC
-,TRBJ2-6,TRBV28,-,CASSLYLTERPPSGANVLTF,TGTGCCAGCAGTTTATATTTGACAGAGAGGCCCCCTTCTGGGGCCAACGTCCTGACTTTC
-,TRBJ2-1,TRBV28,-,CASSSPRGSYNEQFF,TGTGCCAGCAGTTCGCCCAGGGGCTCCTACAATGAGCAGTTCTTC
-,TRBJ2-3,TRBV4-1,TRBD2,CASSPRGEQGSTDTQYF,TGCGCCAGCAGCCCGCGGGGGGAACAAGGCTCCACAGATACGCAGTATTTT
-,TRBJ1-1,TRBV5-1,TRBD1,CASSLDRGDTEAFF,TGCGCCAGCAGCCTCGACAGGGGGGACACTGAAGCTTTCTTT
-,TRBJ1-5,TRBV25-1,TRBD1,CASSGDRGLNQPQHF,TGTGCCAGCAGTGGGGATAGGGGGCTCAATCAGCCCCAGCATTTT
-,TRBJ2-1,TRBV6-5,-,CASSYSRDEEGEQFF,TGTGCCAGCAGTTACTCTCGGGACGAGGAGGGTGAGCAGTTCTTC
-,TRBJ2-1,TRBV7-2,TRBD2,CASSRGVEGEQFF,TGTGCCAGCAGTCGGGGGGTCGAGGGTGAGCAGTTCTTC
-,TRBJ2-1,TRBV27,TRBD2,CASSPWGGRNEQFF,TGTGCCAGCAGTCCTTGGGGGGGTAGGAATGAGCAGTTCTTC
-,TRBJ2-6,TRBV27,-,CASSGRTARTSGANVLTF,TGTGCCAGCAGCGGAAGGACAGCCAGGACCTCTGGGGCCAACGTCCTGACTTTC
-,TRBJ2-5,TRBV27,-,CASSPGYQETQYF,TGTGCCAGCAGCCCGGGTTACCAAGAGACCCAGTACTTC
-,TRBJ1-2,TRBV5-1,TRBD1,CASSLGQGAGYGYTF,TGCGCCAGCAGCTTAGGACAGGGAGCGGGCTATGGCTACACCTTC
-,TRBJ1-2,TRBV27,-,CASPYQPNSLLYYGYTF,TGTGCCAGCCCCTACCAGCCCAACAGCCTCCTCTACTATGGCTACACCTTC
-,TRBJ1-5,TRBV30,-,CAWRVQNQPQHF,TGTGCCTGGAGGGTGCAGAATCAGCCCCAGCATTTT
-,TRBJ2-2,TRBV5-1,TRBD1,CASTPVDRDRGLSPGGELFF,TGCGCCAGCACCCCAGTCGACCGGGACAGGGGGCTTTCCCCCGGCGGGGAGCTGTTTTTT
once,TRBJ2-5,TRBV13,TRBD1,CASSPQGEQETQYF,TGTGCCAGCAGCCCACAGGGGGAGCAAGAGACCCAGTACTTC
few,TRBJ1-1,TRBV27,-,CASRPNRNTEAFF,TGTGCCAGCAGGCCTAACAGGAACACTGAAGCTTTCTTT
-,TRBJ1-1,TRBV3-1/TRBV3-2,TRBD1,CASSQDGTAMNTEAFF,TGTGCCAGCAGCCAAGATGGGACAGCTATGAACACTGAAGCTTTCTTT
-,TRBJ2-7,TRBV7-2,-,CASSSYLSYEQYF,TGTGCCAGCAGCTCCTACCTCTCCTACGAGCAGTACTTC
-,TRBJ1-1,TRBV18,-,CASSPPPGGYEAFF,TGTGCCAGCTCACCCCCCCCGGGGGGCTATGAAGCTTTCTTT
-,TRBJ1-1,TRBV27,TRBD1,CASSLYLTGGAEAFF,TGTGCCAGCAGTTTATACCTTACAGGGGGGGCTGAAGCTTTCTTT
-,TRBJ1-4,TRBV5-1,TRBD1,CASSSQQTGIDEKLFF,TGCGCCAGCAGCTCCCAACAGACAGGGATTGATGAAAAACTGTTTTTT
once,TRBJ1-2,TRBV7-8,-,CASNSGQTYGYTF,TGTGCCAGCAACTCGGGACAAACCTATGGCTACACCTTC